The T cell receptor beta chain described here comes from a study of cytomegalovirus exposure and HLA in healthy donors. Findings and caveats of the study: Confirmation in vitro established that a few CMV-associated chains were specific for CMV antigens.

The CDR3 totals 15 residues. The J segment lost 5 bases and the V segment lost 2 bases, leaving 8 bases of the junction unmatched. Germline V lookup: CDR1 SGHDT, CDR2 YYEEEE. About this clone itself: Its target is not known.

In the PCR, 60 Vbeta and 13 Jbeta primers were used. Only in-frame clones appear in the TCRdb table, and some are missing; sequencing was by immunoSEQ multiplex PCR. The sample consists of under 150,000 clones, around nine tenths of them appearing once. This receptor was taken from a woman aged 25-40 years in good health and CMV-seronegative. Sequenced input: PBMCs. The J gene is TRBJ2-5, the V gene TRBV5-6; TRBD2 agrees at 8 bases. CDR3 DNA sequence: TGTGCCAGCAGCTTCCCCGGGGGGGCGAGGGAGACCCAGTACTTC. This codes for CASSFPGGARETQYF.